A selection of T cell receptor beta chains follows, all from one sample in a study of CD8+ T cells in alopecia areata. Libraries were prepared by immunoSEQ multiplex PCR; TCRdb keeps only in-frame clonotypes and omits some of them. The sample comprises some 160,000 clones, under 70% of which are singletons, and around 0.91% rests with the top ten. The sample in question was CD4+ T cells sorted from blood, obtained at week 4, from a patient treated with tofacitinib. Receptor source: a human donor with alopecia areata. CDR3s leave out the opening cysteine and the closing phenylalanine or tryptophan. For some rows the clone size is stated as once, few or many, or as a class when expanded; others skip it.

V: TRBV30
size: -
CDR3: AWSPRQRRNSPLH

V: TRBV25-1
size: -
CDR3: ASSSRGAVGGYT

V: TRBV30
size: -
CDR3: AWSGQNTGELF

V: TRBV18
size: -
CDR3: ASSPTGNNQPQH

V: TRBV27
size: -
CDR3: ASSLNRQTQY

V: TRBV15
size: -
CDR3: ATSRRGTGTDTQY

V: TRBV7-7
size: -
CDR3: ASSLDLYNEQF

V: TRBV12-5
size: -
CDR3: ASGLRLAGGGQGNEQF

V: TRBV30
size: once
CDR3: AANEQF

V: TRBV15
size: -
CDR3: ATSRDGGNQPQH

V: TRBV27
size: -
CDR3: ASRLQGSGANVLT

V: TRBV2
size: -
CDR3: ASFPGLAYEQY

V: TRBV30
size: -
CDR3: AWRELGYT

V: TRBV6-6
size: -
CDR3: ASTLTLGWGEQF

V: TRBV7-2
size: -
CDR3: ASSSPGGYEQY

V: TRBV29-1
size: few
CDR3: SVVRGTQETQY

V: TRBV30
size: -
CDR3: ARGQGNNSPLH

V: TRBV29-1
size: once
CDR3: SVVQLAGDHTDTQY

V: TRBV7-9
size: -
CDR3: ASSLHSGFRTDTQY

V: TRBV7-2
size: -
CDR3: ASSPDGSTDTQY

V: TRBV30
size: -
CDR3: AWSPLGNQPQH

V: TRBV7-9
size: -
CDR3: ASSFRASGRGDSYEQY

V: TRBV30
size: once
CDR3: AWSVTQGGIYEQY

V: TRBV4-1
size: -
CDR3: ASSLLGQAQETQY

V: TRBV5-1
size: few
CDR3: ASSLLANTGELF

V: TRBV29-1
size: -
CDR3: RESLYLKTGELF

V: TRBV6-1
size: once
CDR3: ASSSGHGYT

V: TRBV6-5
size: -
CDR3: ASSYSGGNYGYT

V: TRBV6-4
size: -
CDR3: ASSTSGAGNEQF

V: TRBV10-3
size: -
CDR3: AISESHDSGNTIY

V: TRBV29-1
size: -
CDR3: SGLGDYGYT

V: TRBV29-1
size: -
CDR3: SVVPRGVVDYGYT

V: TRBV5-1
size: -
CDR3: ASSGGPRGRNTGELF

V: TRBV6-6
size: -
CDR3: ASSSGQNYGYT

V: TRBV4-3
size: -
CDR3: ASSQIAGQPQH

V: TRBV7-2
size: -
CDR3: ASSLGLAVSYEQY

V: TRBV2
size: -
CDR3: ASSRGGENTQY

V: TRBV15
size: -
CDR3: ATSSGGGFGGYT

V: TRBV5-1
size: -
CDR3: ASSWPFGTANTGELF

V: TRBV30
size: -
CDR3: AWSVWGKNTEAF

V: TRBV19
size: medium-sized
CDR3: ASSVLGGLNSPLH

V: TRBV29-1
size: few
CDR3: SVDVSNRGSNIQY

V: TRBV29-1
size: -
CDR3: SVALVEQF

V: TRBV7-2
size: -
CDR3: ASSADRVRSGANVLT

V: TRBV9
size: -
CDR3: ASSPRPVNEQY

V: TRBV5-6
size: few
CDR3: ASSLGRSGGNTIY

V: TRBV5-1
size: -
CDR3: ASSLEAGGRTYNEQF

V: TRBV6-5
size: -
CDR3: ASSYAGEGYT

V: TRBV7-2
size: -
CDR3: ASSLDADQPQH

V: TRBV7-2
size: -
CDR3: ASSFEARGPGELF

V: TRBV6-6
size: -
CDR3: ASSSRGAYNEQF

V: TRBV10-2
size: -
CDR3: ASSETGDYGYT

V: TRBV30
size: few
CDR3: AWSVWRGGRDEQF

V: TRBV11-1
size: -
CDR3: ASSPDSNYGYT

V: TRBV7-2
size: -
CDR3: ASSFTNGPVV

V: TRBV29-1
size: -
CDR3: SVGGLGTQY

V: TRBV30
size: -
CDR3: AWVLDGYTEAF